This T cell receptor beta chain was retrieved from a study of cytomegalovirus exposure and HLA in healthy donors. General study findings and limits: Prediction of most subjects' HLA-A and HLA-B alleles by TCR beta sequences was reportedly accurate. In a later analysis, approximately 15,000 TCR beta sequences were associated with HLA alleles at 0.05 false discovery rate. An analysis done earlier found most TCR beta V segments productive about 87% or about 30% of the time. Common viral pathogens were later found to be apparently linked to several of the most significant clusters.

Remarks on this clone: The antigen remains unidentified.

This CDR3 is built from 13 residues. In germline, CDR1 is ENHRY, CDR2 SYGVKD. V was pared by 3 bases and J by 5 bases, with 9 bases between. The study ran its PCR with 60 Vbeta and 13 Jbeta primers. Assay: immunoSEQ multiplex PCR; the TCRdb copy retains only in-frame clones and omits some. Among about 120,000 clones, roughly 80% were seen once, and the ten largest hold 1.5%. Sequencing used PBMCs. The TCR comes from a woman younger than 35 in good health and CMV-seronegative. The chain has TRBV10-3 and TRBJ2-3; D is perhaps TRBD1 (5 bases). The CDR3 DNA follows: TGTGCCATCAGTGAAAGGGGCGGAGATACGCAGTATTTT. Amino acids: CAISERGGDTQYF.